Shown below are 29 T cell receptor beta chains from a single sample sequenced in a study of memory CD4+ T cells and cytomegalovirus serostatus. Single viable CD3+CD4+CD8-CD45RO+ cells were sorted as the memory CD4+ T cells. Assay: immunoSEQ multiplex PCR; the TCRdb copy retains only in-frame clones and omits some. The sample carries over 65,000 clones, roughly 78% recorded once. Sequenced: memory CD4+ T cells from blood. Source of these receptors: an adult in good health and CMV-seropositive.

The gene calls are TRBV7-2 and TRBJ1-1; D might be TRBD1 (6 bases). V lost 5 bases to trimming and J lost 0 bases, with 13 bases between them. The germline V gene encodes CDR1 SGHTA and CDR2 FQGNSA. The CDR3 has 15 residues. CDR3 loop: CASSLEGDMNTEAFF. The CDR3 nucleotides are TGTGCCAGCAGCCTTGAGGGGGATATGAACACTGAAGCTTTCTTT.

The J gene is TRBJ2-7, the V gene TRBV2; 12 nucleotides agree with TRBD2. The CDR3 has 13 residues. The germline V gene encodes CDR1 SNHLY and CDR2 FYNNEI. CDR3 amino acids: CASRELAGGAVDV. As DNA, the CDR3 is TGTGCCAGCAGGGAGCTAGCGGGAGGGGCGGTAGACGTC.

This clone is medium-sized. The rearrangement links TRBV5-5 to TRBJ2-2, with no clear D. Germline values: CDR1 SGHKS, CDR2 YYEKEE (reference sequence). This CDR3 region has 13 residues. The V gene lost 2 bases and the J gene lost 5 bases, with 7 bases spanning the gap. The CDR3 coding sequence is TGTGCCAGCAGCTTCGGAGCGACCGGGGAGCTGTTTTTT. Encoded protein: CASSFGATGELFF.

The chain has TRBV19 and TRBJ1-1; D unclear. Trimming took 5 bases from V and 1 from J, leaving 11 bases between them. This CDR3 is 14 amino acids long. Germline V lookup: CDR1 LNHDA, CDR2 SQIVND (reference sequence). The CDR3 region is CASSPRASNTEAFF. DNA for the CDR3: TGTGCCAGTAGTCCCCGGGCTTCGAACACTGAAGCTTTCTTT.

The chain employs TRBV5-6 and TRBJ2-5, with D unresolved. The CDR3 length is 14 residues. Germline values: CDR1 SGHDT, CDR2 YYEEEE. The V end was cut by 3 bases, the J end by 2 bases, with 11 bases between. The CDR3 is CASSSLSGQETQYF. Written as DNA, the CDR3 is TGTGCCAGCAGCTCGCTATCAGGACAAGAGACCCAGTACTTC.

The chain links TRBV5-1 to TRBJ2-2, with D unclear. Trimming took 0 bases from V and 7 from J, leaving 7 bases between them. Germline CDR1 SGHRS, CDR2 YFSETQ. The CDR3 is 13 residues long. The CDR3 DNA reads as TGCGCCAGCAGCTTGGTTGCAGGCGGGGAGCTGTTTTTT. Its protein is CASSLVAGGELFF.

The J gene is TRBJ1-6, the V gene TRBV5-1, with D possibly TRBD1 on 6 matching bases. CDR1 and CDR2 from the germline V gene are SGHRS and YFSETQ. The V end was cut by 4 bases, the J end by 9 bases, with 17 bases between. This CDR3 has 15 residues. CDR3 sequence (DNA): TGCGCCAGCAGCCTCACGACAGGCGGGGGTTCACCCCTCCACTTT. It is translated as CASSLTTGGGSPLHF.

The sample holds one count of this clone. This chain connects TRBV27 to TRBJ2-7, with D possibly matching TRBD2 (6 bases). The CDR3 spans 13 residues. Trimming stripped 5 bases from V and 4 bases from J, with 12 bases between. In germline, CDR1 is MNHEY, CDR2 SMNVEV (reference sequence). The CDR3 sequence: CASSPGLRYEQYV. The CDR3 DNA reads as TGTGCCAGCAGTCCGGGACTTAGGTACGAGCAGTACGTC.

The V and J genes are TRBV30 and TRBJ2-5; D gene ambiguous. CDR1 and CDR2 (germline): GTSNPN, SVGIG (reference sequence). The CDR3 spans 10 residues. V lost 3 bases, J lost 3 bases, and 2 bases lay in between. CDR3 sequence: CAWRKETQYF. The CDR3 region has the DNA TGTGCCTGGAGAAAAGAGACCCAGTACTTC.

This clone was counted between two and nine times. The rearrangement joins TRBV27 to TRBJ2-3; D ambiguous. Germline V gene lookup returns CDR1 MNHEY and CDR2 SMNVEV (reference sequence). This CDR3 is built from 16 residues. V dropped 3 bases and J dropped 0 bases, with 13 bases sitting between them. The CDR3 coding sequence is TGTGCCAGCAGTTTTTCCAACGGATATAGCACAGATACGCAGTATTTT. It encodes CASSFSNGYSTDTQYF.

V gene TRBV11-2 combines with J gene TRBJ1-4; no clear D gene. This CDR3 comprises 11 residues. The germline CDR1 and CDR2 sequences are SGHAT and FQNNGV. Trimming stripped 6 bases from V and 3 bases from J, with 2 bases between. CDR3 sequence: CASSSNEKLFF. The CDR3 coding sequence is TGTGCCAGCAGTTCTAATGAAAAACTGTTTTTT.

CDR3 nucleotide sequence: TGTGCCAGCAGCTTAGCGATGCCCTGGGGGACTAATGAAAAACTGTTTTTT. Encoded protein: CASSLAMPWGTNEKLFF. The rearrangement links TRBV7-9 to TRBJ1-4, with a possible D match to TRBD1 (5 bases). Germline values: CDR1 SEHNR, CDR2 FQNEAQ (reference sequence). CDR3 size: 17 residues. V lost 0 bases to trimming and J lost 2 bases, with 13 bases between them. The whole variable domain, filled in from reference TRBV7-9 and TRBJ1-4, reads DTGVSQNPRHKITKRGQNVTFRCDPISEHNRLYWYRQTLGQGPEFLTYFQNEAQLEKSRLLSDRFSAERPKGSFSTLEIQRTEQGDSAMYLCASSLAMPWGTNEKLFFGSGTQLSVL.

V usage is TRBV30 and J usage is TRBJ2-2, with D uncertain. Germline V gene data show CDR1 as GTSNPN and CDR2 as SVGIG (reference sequence). Trimming removed 2 bases at V and 4 bases at J, with 11 bases between. The CDR3 has 14 amino acids. CDR3 sequence: CAWSSGRTTGELFF. The DNA of the CDR3 is TGTGCCTGGAGTTCGGGCAGGACCACCGGGGAGCTGTTTTTT.

This clone came up once. The J gene is TRBJ1-2, the V gene TRBV5-1; D is ambiguous. Trimming left V 0 bases short and J 5 bases short, with 8 bases between. The CDR3 length is 13 residues. Germline assignment: CDR1 SGHRS and CDR2 YFSETQ. The CDR3 is CASSLGAPYGYTF. In DNA form, the CDR3 reads TGCGCCAGCAGCTTGGGGGCACCTTATGGCTACACCTTC.

This CDR3 is CAWSRPSGGYTF. CDR3 nucleotide sequence: TGTGCCTGGAGTAGACCTTCGGGTGGCTACACCTTC. V gene TRBV30 combines with J gene TRBJ1-2; unclear D gene. The CDR3 loop spans 12 amino acids. Per germline, CDR1 GTSNPN and CDR2 SVGIG (reference sequence). V was clipped by 2 bases and J by 7 bases, with 11 bases between them.

The chain links TRBV5-1 to TRBJ2-5; 10 positions agree with TRBD1. Looked up from germline, CDR1 is SGHRS and CDR2 is YFSETQ. Trimming cost V 2 bases and J 5 bases; bases outside gene matches: 6. The CDR3 loop spans 15 amino acids. CDR3 loop: CASSLTTGGAETQYF. In DNA, the CDR3 is TGCGCCAGCAGCTTAACGACAGGGGGCGCGGAGACCCAGTACTTC.

V and J are TRBV5-1 and TRBJ1-5; D is undetermined. This CDR3 comprises 14 residues. Trimming took off 0 bases at V and 5 bases at J, with 9 bases between the two ends. CDR1 and CDR2 (germline): SGHRS, YFSETQ. CDR3 region: CASSLGGSHQPQHF. In DNA, the CDR3 is TGCGCCAGCAGCTTGGGAGGGTCGCATCAGCCCCAGCATTTT.

This chain connects TRBV30 to TRBJ2-1; D call uncertain. This CDR3 comprises 13 residues. Between the trimmed V and J ends, which lost 2 bases and 4 bases, there was a span of 9 bases. CDR1 is GTSNPN and CDR2 is SVGIG in the germline V gene (reference sequence). Here the CDR3 DNA reads TGTGCCTGGAGTACGGTCGGGTACAATGAGCAGTTCTTC. As protein: CAWSTVGYNEQFF.

The chain is built from TRBV5-4 and TRBJ2-5; 7 bases are a match to TRBD2. Trimming took 2 bases from V and 5 from J; bases not matched to a gene: 6. The V gene's germline CDR1 is SGHNT and CDR2 YYREEE (reference sequence). The CDR3 is made up of 14 amino acids. CDR3 coding DNA: TGTGCCAGCAGCTTTGCGGGAGCGGGGGAGACCCAGTACTTC. Amino acids: CASSFAGAGETQYF.

The chain has TRBV16 and TRBJ1-5, with D uncertain. The CDR3 extends over 14 amino acids. Germline V gene data show CDR1 as KGHSY and CDR2 as FQNENV. Trimming stripped 0 bases from V and 4 bases from J, with 7 bases between. CDR3 coding DNA: TGTGCCAGCAGCCAATCGCCCGGGAATCAGCCCCAGCATTTT. This sequence encodes CASSQSPGNQPQHF.

J is TRBJ1-4 and V is TRBV7-2; D gene uncertain. This CDR3 contains 12 residues. From germline, CDR1 is SGHTA and CDR2 FQGNSA. Trimming pared 1 base from V and 7 bases from J, leaving 4 bases between. This chain's CDR3 is CASSLDSEKLFF. The CDR3 nucleotides are TGTGCCAGCAGCTTAGACAGTGAAAAACTGTTTTTT.

The V gene is TRBV5-1, the J gene TRBJ1-2, with 9 bases aligning to TRBD1. CDR1 and CDR2 (germline): SGHRS, YFSETQ. Trimming cost V 0 bases and J 3 bases; bases outside gene matches: 3. The CDR3 length is 15 residues. CDR3 sequence (DNA): TGCGCCAGCAGCTTGGACAGGGGGCTCGACTATGGCTACACCTTC. Translated, it gives CASSLDRGLDYGYTF.

This CDR3 is CAITTMRGTGANVLTF. CDR3 coding DNA: TGTGCCATCACCACAATGCGGGGGACTGGGGCCAACGTCCTGACTTTC. The chain employs TRBV10-3 and TRBJ2-6, with TRBD2 matching 7 bases. V was clipped by 7 bases and J by 2 bases; unmatched bases: 8. Germline CDR1 reads ENHRY; CDR2 reads SYGVKD. The CDR3 contains 16 residues.

Written as DNA, the CDR3 is TGTGCCAGCAGCCCCCGCGTAGGACTTCTACAAGAGACCCAGTACTTC. Its translation: CASSPRVGLLQETQYF. The V and J genes are TRBV7-2 and TRBJ2-5, with D tentatively TRBD2 (5 bases). The germline gives CDR1 SGHTA, CDR2 FQGNSA. The CDR3 consists of 16 residues. The V gene lost 5 bases and the J gene lost 2 bases, with 18 bases spanning the gap.

This clone appeared a single time. The chain couples TRBV6-4 to TRBJ2-2; D tentatively fits TRBD1 or TRBD2 (6 bases each). Per germline, CDR1 MRHNA and CDR2 SNTAGT. This CDR3 is built from 14 residues. Trimming pared 3 bases from V and 7 bases from J, leaving 12 bases between. CDR3 protein: CASSEGGAFGELFF. The DNA for the CDR3 is TGTGCCAGCAGTGAGGGGGGCGCGTTCGGGGAGCTGTTTTTT.

This rearrangement joins TRBV14 to TRBJ1-1; D unclear. Germline CDR1 is SGHDN and CDR2 is FVKESK. The V end lost 1 base, the J end lost 7 bases, and 28 bases lay between the germline ends. This CDR3 contains 19 residues. CDR3 in amino acids: CASSQGIPGRAGRGGEAFF. In DNA, the CDR3 is TGTGCCAGCAGCCAAGGGATTCCTGGCCGGGCCGGGCGGGGTGGTGAAGCTTTCTTT.

The chain joins TRBV4-1 to TRBJ1-2; 9 bases agree with TRBD1. Germline lookup yields CDR1 MGHRA and CDR2 YSYEKL. The CDR3 spans 15 residues. Trimming took 3 bases from V and 13 from J; bases not matched to a gene: 15. CDR3 sequence: CASSQAPTGGDIITF. CDR3 in DNA: TGCGCCAGCAGCCAGGCTCCGACAGGGGGAGATATCATCACCTTC.

The rearrangement links TRBV7-9 to TRBJ2-1, with D hard to call. Trimming removed 2 bases at V and 0 bases at J, with 11 bases between. The CDR3 runs to 16 residues. CDR1 SEHNR and CDR2 FQNEAQ come from the germline V gene (reference sequence). As DNA, the CDR3 is TGTGCCAGCAGCTTAACCTGGCAGGTCTCCTACAATGAGCAGTTCTTC. Residues: CASSLTWQVSYNEQFF.

This chain joins TRBV6-1 and TRBJ1-4; D is uncertain. With 1 base removed from V and 4 bases from J, the gap between germline ends came to 10 bases. The CDR3 sequence is 15 residues long. CDR1 MNHNS and CDR2 SASEGT come from the germline V gene. The CDR3 DNA is TGTGCCAGCAGTGAAGACGGGCCAGTTAATGAAAAACTGTTTTTT. Translating gives CASSEDGPVNEKLFF.